The 31 T cell receptor beta chains reported below all come from one sample, sequenced in a study of blood T cell repertoires in COVID-19. Using immunoSEQ multiplex PCR, the repertoire was profiled, and TCRdb retains in-frame clones only, with some absent. The table has tens of thousands of clones, around 88% seen once. Sequences were obtained from peripheral blood. Receptors originate from a man aged 55 to 70 with acute or convalescent COVID-19.

The genes are TRBV6-5 and TRBJ1-2, with 8 bases fitting TRBD1. The germline V gene has CDR1 MNHEY and CDR2 SVGAGI. Trimming removed 8 bases from V and 5 bases from J; junction bases left unmatched: 13. The CDR3 has 15 residues. The CDR3 DNA reads as TGTGCCAGCTCCGAATCCGGGACAGGCCCATATGGCTACACCTTC. As protein: CASSESGTGPYGYTF.

CDR3 DNA: TGTGCCAGCAGTTACGGACAGGGATATTCTTCTGGCTACACCTTC. Its translation: CASSYGQGYSSGYTF. The chain is built from TRBV6-5 and TRBJ1-2; 8 bases agree with TRBD1. The germline V gene has CDR1 MNHEY and CDR2 SVGAGI. After removal of 2 bases from V and 7 bases from J, the junction contained 9 bases not matched to a gene. CDR3 length equals 15 residues.

CDR3 in amino acids: CASSYRDRDRNEEKLFF. The CDR3 bases are TGTGCCAGTAGTTACCGGGACAGGGATCGGAATGAAGAAAAACTGTTTTTT. V is TRBV19 and J is TRBJ1-4, with 9 nucleotides matching TRBD1. The CDR3 contains 17 residues. V trimming: 5 bases; J trimming: 8 bases; junction bases outside the gene matches: 15. Germline V CDR1 and CDR2: LNHDA, SQIVND (reference sequence). The entire variable domain, with the rest obtained from reference TRBV19 and TRBJ1-4, is as follows: DGGITQSPKYLFRKEGQNVTLSCEQNLNHDAMYWYRQDPGQGLRLIYYSQIVNDFQKGDIAEGYSVSREKKESFPLTVTSAQKNPTAFYLCASSYRDRDRNEEKLFFGSGTQLSVL.

This clone was observed a few times. The chain recombines TRBV12-3 or TRBV12-4 with TRBJ2-3; D call uncertain. There are 12 residues in the CDR3. Trimming stripped 6 bases from V and 5 bases from J, with 9 bases between. The CDR3 bases are TGTGCCAGCAGCCATAGTGAAGATACGCAGTATTTT. Residues: CASSHSEDTQYF.

CDR3: CASSPPGQVNQPQHF. CDR3 bases: TGTGCCAGCTCACCACCGGGACAGGTCAATCAGCCCCAGCATTTT. This chain joins TRBV18 and TRBJ1-5; 8 bases match TRBD1. The CDR3 is 15 residues long. Germline V lookup: CDR1 KGHSH, CDR2 LQKENI. J was trimmed by 3 bases and V by 0 bases; bases with no gene match: 1. Drawing the rest from reference TRBV18 and TRBJ1-5, the complete variable domain is NAGVMQNPRHLVRRRGQEARLRCSPMKGHSHVYWYRQLPEEGLKFMVYLQKENIIDESGMPKERFSAEFPKEGPSILRIQQVVRGDSAAYFCASSPPGQVNQPQHFGDGTRLSIL.

The J gene is TRBJ1-5, the V gene TRBV6-5; D remains unclear. CDR1 and CDR2 from the germline V gene are MNHEY and SVGAGI. The CDR3 loop spans 14 amino acids. The V end lost 4 bases, the J end lost 6 bases, and 13 bases lay between the germline ends. In nucleotides, the CDR3 is TGTGCCAGCAGTTCGGTTAGGGAGGTTCAGCCCCAGCATTTT. It encodes CASSSVREVQPQHF.

The CDR3: CASSVAPGNEKLFF. CDR3 in DNA: TGTGCCAGCAGCGTAGCGCCGGGGAATGAAAAACTGTTTTTT. V usage is TRBV9 and J usage is TRBJ1-4; D gene unclear. The CDR3 runs to 14 residues. Germline CDR1 SGDLS, CDR2 YYNGEE. The V gene lost 0 bases and the J gene lost 5 bases, with 8 bases spanning the gap.

This chain connects TRBV19 to TRBJ2-2, with 11 bases lining up with TRBD1. Losses at the gene ends were 4 bases for V and 3 bases for J; bases not matched to a gene: 4. The length of the CDR3 is 16 residues. CDR1 is LNHDA and CDR2 is SQIVND in the germline V gene (reference sequence). The CDR3 loop is CASSSRDRGYTGELFF. The CDR3 DNA reads as TGTGCCAGTAGTAGCCGGGACAGGGGGTACACCGGGGAGCTGTTTTTT.

The V gene is TRBV4-3, the J gene TRBJ1-4; a weak D match, TRBD1 (5 bases). The CDR3 totals 16 residues. V was clipped by 0 bases and J by 2 bases, with 10 bases between them. Per germline, CDR1 LGHNA and CDR2 YSLEER. The CDR3, as DNA: TGCGCCAGCAGCCAAGACCTCAGGGTCACTAATGAAAAACTGTTTTTT. Its protein product is CASSQDLRVTNEKLFF.

The chain combines TRBV10-3 with TRBJ2-2, with 8 positions matching TRBD2. In germline, CDR1 is ENHRY, CDR2 SYGVKD. Trimming cost V 6 bases and J 8 bases; bases outside gene matches: 11. The CDR3 is made up of 15 amino acids. CDR3 nucleotides: TGTGCCATCAGCTCCAGCGGGGGCGACGTAGGGGAGCTGTTTTTT. Its protein is CAISSSGGDVGELFF.

The rearrangement uses TRBV9 and TRBJ1-6, with D possibly being TRBD1 (6 bases). Germline loops: CDR1 SGDLS, CDR2 YYNGEE. V was shortened by 4 bases and J by 5 bases, with 22 bases between the two germline ends. The CDR3 is made up of 18 amino acids. This CDR3 reads CASSFTTRAAGDNSPLHF. As DNA, the CDR3 is TGTGCCAGCAGCTTCACCACAAGGGCCGCAGGGGATAATTCACCCCTCCACTTT.

This chain links TRBV9 with TRBJ1-1, with a tentative D call TRBD1 (5 bases). Trimming stripped 0 bases from V and 1 base from J, with 22 bases between. CDR3 length: 19 residues. Germline CDR1 SGDLS, CDR2 YYNGEE. The CDR3 loop reads CASSVVVGGSGGQNTEAFF. In nucleotides, the CDR3 is TGTGCCAGCAGCGTAGTAGTAGGAGGGTCAGGCGGACAGAACACTGAAGCTTTCTTT. Looking up the rest from reference TRBV9 and TRBJ1-1 gives the full variable domain: DSGVTQTPKHLITATGQRVTLRCSPRSGDLSVYWYQQSLDQGLQFLIQYYNGEERAKGNILERFSAQQFPDLHSELNLSSLELGDSALYFCASSVVVGGSGGQNTEAFFGQGTRLTVV.

The V and J genes are TRBV5-4 and TRBJ2-7; possible D gene TRBD2, 6 bases. The V and J ends lost 2 bases and 0 bases respectively, with 18 bases between them. The CDR3 is 17 residues long. CDR1 SGHNT and CDR2 YYREEE come from the germline V gene (reference sequence). CDR3 bases: TGTGCCAGCAGCTTAGAACTTAGCGGCTCTAGCTCCTACGAGCAGTACTTC. Translated, it gives CASSLELSGSSSYEQYF.

The chain uses TRBV10-2 and TRBJ2-5; TRBD2 is a possible D gene (6 bases). This CDR3 has 14 amino acids. Trimming left V 5 bases short and J 5 bases short, with 15 bases between. Germline V gene lookup returns CDR1 WSHSY and CDR2 SAAADI. In DNA, the CDR3 is TGCGCCAGCAGTCGGGGAGGAGGAGGGGAGACCCAGTACTTC. Translated, it gives CASSRGGGGETQYF.

This rearrangement joins TRBV5-4 to TRBJ2-5, with D possibly matching TRBD1 (5 bases). Per germline, CDR1 SGHNT and CDR2 YYREEE (reference sequence). Trimming removed 0 bases at V and 3 bases at J, with 6 bases between. This CDR3 has 13 amino acids. The CDR3 DNA sequence: TGTGCCAGCAGCTTGGACAGGAAAGAGACCCAGTACTTC. It codes for CASSLDRKETQYF. Full variable domain (missing parts from reference TRBV5-4 and TRBJ2-5): ETGVTQSPTHLIKTRGQQVTLRCSSQSGHNTVSWYQQALGQGPQFIFQYYREEENGRGNFPPRFSGLQFPNYSSELNVNALELDDSALYLCASSLDRKETQYFGPGTRLLVL.

V is TRBV2 and J is TRBJ1-6, with 9 bases matching TRBD1. The CDR3 loop spans 15 amino acids. Losses at the gene ends were 3 bases for V and 10 bases for J; bases not matched to a gene: 7. Per the germline V gene, CDR1 is SNHLY and CDR2 is FYNNEI. The CDR3, as DNA: TGTGCCAGCAGTGAGGGGACAGGGCGGTTCTCACCCCTCCACTTT. This encodes CASSEGTGRFSPLHF. Looking up the rest from reference TRBV2 and TRBJ1-6 gives the full variable domain: EPEVTQTPSHQVTQMGQEVILRCVPISNHLYFYWYRQILGQKVEFLVSFYNNEISEKSEIFDDQFSVERPDGSNFTLKIRSTKLEDSAMYFCASSEGTGRFSPLHFGNGTRLTVT.

V usage is TRBV6-5 and J usage is TRBJ2-7; 8 bases are a match to TRBD2. The trim removed 6 bases at V and 3 bases at J, leaving 10 bases unmatched. CDR1 is MNHEY and CDR2 is SVGAGI in the germline V gene. CDR3 length: 15 amino acids. For the CDR3, the DNA is TGTGCCAGCAGCCTCGGGTTTAGCGGGGACTACGAGCAGTACTTC. Protein product: CASSLGFSGDYEQYF.

This sequence joins TRBV11-2 and TRBJ1-4; the D is unclear. Looked up from germline, CDR1 is SGHAT and CDR2 is FQNNGV. Trimming shortened V by 5 bases and J by 1 base, and 11 bases separated the two germline ends. This CDR3 has 15 residues. The chain's CDR3 is CASSPSLVTNEKLFF. CDR3 sequence (DNA): TGTGCCAGCAGCCCGAGTTTGGTAACTAATGAAAAACTGTTTTTT.

CDR3: CASSRSGSNTGELFF. The CDR3 DNA sequence: TGTGCCAGCTCAAGAAGCGGATCGAACACCGGGGAGCTGTTTTTT. The genes are TRBV18 and TRBJ2-2, with D tentatively TRBD2 (5 bases). The CDR3 consists of 15 residues. From germline, CDR1 is KGHSH and CDR2 LQKENI. Trimming stripped 5 bases from V and 0 bases from J, with 10 bases between.

The chain couples TRBV5-1 to TRBJ2-1, with D possibly being TRBD1 (5 bases). Germline assignment: CDR1 SGHRS and CDR2 YFSETQ. This CDR3 is 13 amino acids long. The ends were cut back, 4 bases at V and 5 bases at J, with 10 bases in the middle. CDR3 coding DNA: TGCGCCAGCAGCCTGACACAGGACAATGAGCAGTTCTTC. Amino acid sequence: CASSLTQDNEQFF.

This sequence joins TRBV19 and TRBJ2-1, with TRBD2 as a possible D gene (5 bases). V was cut by 2 bases and J by 6 bases, with 14 bases left in between. The length of the CDR3 is 15 residues. Germline V lookup: CDR1 LNHDA, CDR2 SQIVND (reference sequence). The CDR3 DNA is TGTGCCAGTAGTATAACGGGGAAGAGTAGCAATGAGCAGTTCTTC. This translates into CASSITGKSSNEQFF.

This clone was recorded only once. The rearrangement uses TRBV5-4 and TRBJ2-3; 7 bases fit TRBD1. The ends lost 4 bases at V and 3 bases at J; junction bases unmatched: 2. This CDR3 is built from 13 residues. Germline-derived CDR1 and CDR2 are SGHNT and YYREEE (reference sequence). This chain's CDR3 is CASSHRGTDTQYF. The CDR3 region has the DNA TGTGCCAGCAGCCACAGGGGTACAGATACGCAGTATTTT.

The chain is built from TRBV6-2 or TRBV6-3 and TRBJ2-7; D is unresolved. Per the germline V gene, CDR1 is MNHEY and CDR2 is SVGEGT. This CDR3 comprises 12 residues. The V end lost 6 bases, the J end lost 2 bases, and 8 bases lay between the germline ends. CDR3 nucleotide sequence: TGTGCCAGCAGCCAACAACCCTACGAGCAGTACTTC. Translated, it gives CASSQQPYEQYF.

The chain carries TRBV18 and TRBJ2-3; the D gene is possibly TRBD2 (5 bases). CDR3 length: 16 amino acids. Germline-derived CDR1 and CDR2 are KGHSH and LQKENI. Trimming took off 3 bases at V and 1 base at J, with 14 bases between the two ends. CDR3 nucleotide sequence: TGTGCCAGCTCACCCGGGCCTGCCGGGGGCACAGATACGCAGTATTTT. Amino acid sequence: CASSPGPAGGTDTQYF.

V usage is TRBV6-6 and J usage is TRBJ1-1, with 7 bases fitting TRBD1. The CDR3 sequence is 14 residues long. J gave up 4 bases and V 5 bases, and 7 bases lay outside the gene matches. Germline CDR1 reads MNHNY; CDR2 reads SVGAGI (reference sequence). CDR3 in amino acids: CASSPRQGSTEAFF. CDR3 nucleotides: TGTGCCAGCAGTCCTCGACAGGGATCCACTGAAGCTTTCTTT.

This chain joins TRBV6-5 and TRBJ2-5; 10 nucleotides match TRBD1. Germline CDR1 reads MNHEY; CDR2 reads SVGAGI. The CDR3 loop spans 14 amino acids. J was trimmed by 1 base and V by 6 bases; bases with no gene match: 2. DNA of the CDR3: TGTGCCAGCAGAAGGACAGGGGGCCAAGAGACCCAGTACTTC. Its translation is CASRRTGGQETQYF.

The chain links TRBV29-1 to TRBJ1-5; 7 bases fit TRBD1. CDR3 size: 12 residues. Germline CDR1 SQVTM, CDR2 ANQGSEA. Trimming at V came to 6 bases and at J to 5 bases, leaving 4 bases not matched to a gene. The CDR3 DNA follows: TGCAGCGTGGGGGACAGCCATCAGCCCCAGCATTTT. Protein sequence: CSVGDSHQPQHF.

The chain's CDR3 is CASSQDRENEQFF. CDR3 bases: TGCGCCAGCAGCCAAGATCGGGAAAATGAGCAGTTCTTC. The J gene is TRBJ2-1, the V gene TRBV4-3; tentatively, D is TRBD2 (5 bases). The CDR3 covers 13 residues. Deletions cut 0 bases from V and 7 bases from J, with 7 bases between. CDR1 is LGHNA and CDR2 is YSLEER in the germline V gene.

V usage is TRBV7-2 and J usage is TRBJ2-7; possibly TRBD2 for D (7 bases). This CDR3 contains 14 residues. The V gene lost 4 bases and the J gene lost 7 bases, with 17 bases spanning the gap. Germline CDR1 reads SGHTA; CDR2 reads FQGNSA. The CDR3 DNA follows: TGTGCCAGCAGCTCTGCGGGGGCCGGGGTAGAGCAGTACTTC. Residues: CASSSAGAGVEQYF.

The chain is built from TRBV20-1 and TRBJ2-5; D possibly corresponds to TRBD2 (5 bases). CDR1 is DFQATT, CDR2 SNEGSKA, per germline (reference sequence). With 3 bases removed from V and 1 base from J, the gap between germline ends came to 9 bases. The CDR3 has 13 amino acids. CDR3 in DNA: TGCAGTGCTAGTAGTACTAGCCAAGAGACCCAGTACTTC. As protein: CSASSTSQETQYF.

The chain is built from TRBV5-1 and TRBJ2-5, with D perhaps matching TRBD1 (6 bases). Germline CDR1 and CDR2: SGHRS and YFSETQ. V lost 2 bases and J 5 bases, leaving 7 bases between the germline ends. There are 12 residues in the CDR3. CDR3 in DNA: TGCGCCAGCAGCTTCCAGGGGGAGACCCAGTACTTC. This codes for CASSFQGETQYF. The entire variable domain, with the rest obtained from reference TRBV5-1 and TRBJ2-5, is as follows: KAGVTQTPRYLIKTRGQQVTLSCSPISGHRSVSWYQQTPGQGLQFLFEYFSETQRNKGNFPGRFSGRQFSNSRSEMNVSTLELGDSALYLCASSFQGETQYFGPGTRLLVL.